This T cell receptor beta chain emerged from a study of siplizumab effects on memory and regulatory T cells. Study-level results: Left unconfirmed was the suppressive function of proliferating Tregs from siplizumab cultures. It was not possible to assign a naive or memory phenotype to roughly 80-95% of proliferating CD4+ or CD8+ clones. Most alloreactive clones went unmapped to unstimulated subsets; only a minor fraction mapped.

Assays captured 95,000 to 100,000 TCR templates per sample. Repertoires were generated with immunoSEQ multiplex PCR, while TCRdb's copy carries only in-frame clones and drops some. This sample carries over 100,000 clones, 90% to 95% of them seen once, and the ten largest clones take 0.9% to 1.3%. Notes on this clone: The antigen is not known.

The sequence came from a human donor in good health. The material sequenced was CD4+ T cells sorted from blood.

The CDR3 bases are TGTGCCAGCAGCTCCCCGGGACAGTCTTCGAGGACCCAGTACTTC. Its translation is CASSSPGQSSRTQYF. The chain is built from TRBV7-8 and TRBJ2-5; 7 bases are shared with TRBD1. Germline CDR1 SGHVS, CDR2 FQNEAQ. This CDR3 contains 15 residues. The junction had 12 bases not matched to a gene; V was cut back by 4 bases and J by 7 bases.